The clone carrying this TCR beta chain showed up just once. This sample stems from a study of blood T cell repertoires in COVID-19. On the study more broadly: The cDNA or gDNA used as material had been derived from T cells, B-cell-depleted T cells, or PBMCs.

The CDR3 length is 19 residues. Germline CDR1 reads MNHEY; CDR2 reads SVGEGT. The junction had 16 bases not matched to a gene; V was cut back by 5 bases and J by 5 bases. In the authors' workflow: Amplification with reference gene primers provided the estimates of nucleated cell counts. The assay was immunoSEQ multiplex PCR, and TCRdb's table has in-frame clones only and misses some. That table is the source of V, J and clone size, and D and trimming were worked out from the DNA. The repertoire holds more than 90,000 clones, with 81% as singletons. The rearrangement joins TRBV6-2 or TRBV6-3 to TRBJ2-5; 14 bases are a match to TRBD2. The specimen sequenced was peripheral blood. The clonotype was recovered from a man between 60 and 75 years old with acute or convalescent COVID-19. CDR3 sequence reads: CASSRNPWTSGRRKETQYF. CDR3 DNA sequence: TGTGCCAGCAGTCGTAATCCTTGGACTAGCGGGAGGAGGAAGGAGACCCAGTACTTC.